Following are 5 T cell receptor beta chains from one sample sequenced in a study of T cell changes during pregnancy in multiple sclerosis. Libraries were prepared by immunoSEQ multiplex PCR; TCRdb keeps only in-frame clonotypes and omits some of them. The sample yields roughly 48,000 clones, about 92% seen once. This specimen consisted of CD4+ T cells from peripheral blood mononuclear cells, obtained in the second trimester of pregnancy. The receptors come from a female donor in good health, enrolled as a control in a pregnancy study.

The rearrangement links TRBV7-2 to TRBJ2-1; 10 positions agree with TRBD2. Per germline, CDR1 SGHTA and CDR2 FQGNSA. Unmatched junction bases numbered 10, after V lost 1 base and J lost 10 bases. This CDR3 has 16 amino acids. CDR3 sequence reads: CASSLDILAGVGEQFF. As DNA, the CDR3 is TGTGCCAGCAGCTTAGATATCCTAGCGGGAGTAGGGGAGCAGTTCTTC.

The chain employs TRBV9 and TRBJ1-1; no clear D. The length of the CDR3 is 13 residues. CDR1 SGDLS and CDR2 YYNGEE come from the germline V gene. V was trimmed by 5 bases and J by 0 bases, leaving 8 bases between them. DNA of the CDR3: TGTGCCAGCAGGGAACTAATGAACACTGAAGCTTTCTTT. This translates into CASRELMNTEAFF.

This clone was observed a few times. The chain combines TRBV23-1 with TRBJ2-7; no clear D gene. TRBV23-1 is assigned to the ORF class and has an uncertain function. V dropped 4 bases and J dropped 4 bases, with 8 bases sitting between them. The CDR3 covers 12 residues. The CDR3 nucleotides are TGCGCCAGCAGTCGTCAGAGGTACGAGCAGTACTTC. Translation: CASSRQRYEQYF.

The chain carries TRBV6-6 and TRBJ2-3, with TRBD1 matching over 9 bases. Germline V gives CDR1 MNHNY, CDR2 SVGAGI (reference sequence). V shed 2 bases, J shed 2 bases, and the junction held 5 bases outside the gene matches. The CDR3 runs to 16 residues. The CDR3 DNA is TGTGCCAGCAGTTACGCACAGGGGGCCTACACAGATACGCAGTATTTT. This translates into CASSYAQGAYTDTQYF.

The V call is TRBV5-4, the J call TRBJ2-3; D is possibly TRBD2 (6 bases). Germline lookup yields CDR1 SGHNT and CDR2 YYREEE (reference sequence). The CDR3 extends over 13 amino acids. The germline V and J ends were trimmed by 3 bases and 5 bases, with 10 bases remaining between them. CDR3 DNA: TGTGCCAGCAGCTCGCTGGAGGGAGATACGCAGTATTTT. Residues: CASSSLEGDTQYF.